This T cell receptor (beta chain) is from a study of T cell repertoires in cytomegalovirus infection. Study-level information: Indications came from public TCR beta signatures; they pointed to CMV infection and to a matching HLA type.

This clonotype was seen a handful of times. What it binds is unknown. TCRdb passed the reads through MiXCR, listing each CDR3 protein once. The data show over 100,000 distinct CDR3 sequences, about 15% seen once. Study-wide points: Cumulative frequency of public TCR beta families picked out carriers of CMV plus the relevant HLA. It was HLA-C-restricted CMV-specific TCR beta clonotypes that dominated the response ex vivo.

The CDR3 sequence is 15 residues long. Trimming removed 4 bases from V and 10 bases from J, with 20 bases in between. Germline CDR1 is SGHTA and CDR2 is FQGNSA. The clonotype originates from a human donor in good health (CMV status not recorded). Some clones in this sample may be carry-over from other donors' samples. The chain couples TRBV7-2 to TRBJ2-4, with D perhaps TRBD1 or TRBD2 (6 bases each). The sequenced sample consisted of PBMCs. The CDR3 spells CASSSDSQPGRIQYF. The CDR3 DNA follows: TGTGCCAGCAGCTCGGACAGTCAACCCGGGAGAATTCAGTACTTC.